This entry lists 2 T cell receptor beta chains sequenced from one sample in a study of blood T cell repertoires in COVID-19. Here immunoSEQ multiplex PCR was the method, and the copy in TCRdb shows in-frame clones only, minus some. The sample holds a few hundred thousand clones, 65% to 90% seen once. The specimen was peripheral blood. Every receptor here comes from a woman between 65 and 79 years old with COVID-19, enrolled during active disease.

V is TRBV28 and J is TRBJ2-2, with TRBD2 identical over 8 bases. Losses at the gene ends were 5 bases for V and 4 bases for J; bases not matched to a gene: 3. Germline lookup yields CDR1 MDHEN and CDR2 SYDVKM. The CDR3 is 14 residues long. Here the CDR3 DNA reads TGTGCCAGCAGTGCACGGGGGGGCACCGGGGAGCTGTTTTTT. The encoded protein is CASSARGGTGELFF.

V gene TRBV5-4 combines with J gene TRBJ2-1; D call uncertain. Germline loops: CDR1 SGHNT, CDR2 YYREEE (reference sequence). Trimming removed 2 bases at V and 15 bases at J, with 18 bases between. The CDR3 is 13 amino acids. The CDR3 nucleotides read TGTGCCAGCAGCTTTCTTCATACCCCAGTTTCGTTCTTC. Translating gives CASSFLHTPVSFF. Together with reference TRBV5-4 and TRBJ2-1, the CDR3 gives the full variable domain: ETGVTQSPTHLIKTRGQQVTLRCSSQSGHNTVSWYQQALGQGPQFIFQYYREEENGRGNFPPRFSGLQFPNYSSELNVNALELDDSALYLCASSFLHTPVSFFGPGTRLTVL.